This T cell receptor beta chain was profiled in a study of blood T cell repertoires in COVID-19. At the level of the study: The origin of the acute and convalescent COVID-19 samples was the United States, Italy and Spain.

Study processing details: The authors estimated nucleated cell counts from reference gene primer amplification. Clones were sequenced by immunoSEQ multiplex PCR, and TCRdb holds only the in-frame ones, with some missing. V and J calls and clone size are given by that table; D and trimming were obtained from the DNA. The data show about 180,000 clones, about 82% seen once. Sample: peripheral blood. The TCR originated in a man aged 65 to 85 with active or convalescent COVID-19.

DNA of the CDR3: TGCAGCGTCCATCGACAGGGGGCCGGGAACACTGAAGCTTTCTTT. It is translated as CSVHRQGAGNTEAFF. The rearrangement joins TRBV29-1 to TRBJ1-1, with TRBD1 matching 10 bases. The CDR3 contains 15 residues. J was trimmed by 1 base and V by 6 bases; bases with no gene match: 8. Germline V gene sequence: CDR1 SQVTM, CDR2 ANQGSEA. Full variable domain (outside the CDR3, taken from reference TRBV29-1 and TRBJ1-1): SAVISQKPSRDICQRGTSLTIQCQVDSQVTMMFWYRQQPGQSLTLIATANQGSEATYESGFVIDKFPISRPNLTFSTLTVSNMSPEDSSIYLCSVHRQGAGNTEAFFGQGTRLTVV.